These 25 T cell receptor beta chains came from one sample sequenced in a study of cytomegalovirus exposure and HLA in healthy donors (dated by TCRdb to 2016 to 2017). The receptor library was made with the immunoSEQ multiplex PCR assay. The multiplex PCR relied on a mix of 60 forward primers for TCR Vbeta segments and 13 reverse primers for TCR Jbeta segments. The table comes from immuneACCESS by way of TCRdb, which keeps in-frame sequences with V and J called. Part of the clones is missing from these tables; in studies checked, under half for an unresolved V gene and the rest for unknown reasons. In all, the sample holds tens of thousands of clones, and roughly 44% of those were seen once. The top ten clones comprise 2% of the sample. Sequenced input: PBMCs. All receptors derive from a woman in her forties or fifties in good health and CMV-seronegative.

This chain uses TRBV30 with TRBJ2-7; 8 nucleotides align to TRBD2. CDR1 is GTSNPN and CDR2 is SVGIG in the germline V gene (reference sequence). J gave up 12 bases and V 0 bases, and 10 bases lay outside the gene matches. The CDR3 is 13 amino acids. CDR3 in amino acids: CAWSVTGGSSMYF. The CDR3 DNA is TGTGCCTGGAGTGTAACGGGGGGGTCGAGCATGTACTTC.

The rearrangement uses TRBV27 and TRBJ2-2; D not resolved. Germline CDR1 is MNHEY and CDR2 is SMNVEV (reference sequence). Deletions cut 2 bases from V and 4 bases from J, with 5 bases between. The CDR3 has 13 amino acids. The DNA for the CDR3 is TGTGCCAGCAGTTTAGAGTTCACCGGGGAGCTGTTTTTT. Protein sequence: CASSLEFTGELFF.

This clone was counted between two and nine times. The chain recombines TRBV19 with TRBJ1-5, with D perhaps matching TRBD1 (5 bases). CDR1 and CDR2 from the germline V gene are LNHDA and SQIVND (reference sequence). The CDR3 runs to 16 residues. With 3 bases removed from V and 2 bases from J, the gap between germline ends came to 14 bases. The CDR3 nucleotides are TGTGCCAGTAGTATCAACCCAGGGTACGGCAATCAGCCCCAGCATTTT. It specifies CASSINPGYGNQPQHF.

A note on this clone: One end of the junction is discordant with germline, which a read error may explain. This chain links TRBV18 with TRBJ1-2; 7 positions agree with TRBD1. The CDR3 extends over 14 amino acids. Per the germline V gene, CDR1 is KGHSH and CDR2 is LQKENI. CDR3: CASSPGTEHYDYTF. The DNA for the CDR3 is TGTGCCAGCTCACCGGGGACAGAACACTATGACTACACCTTC.

The CDR3 region is CASSVGGQRAGETQYF. As DNA, the CDR3 is TGTGCCAGCAGCGTAGGGGGACAGAGGGCAGGAGAGACCCAGTACTTC. V usage is TRBV9 and J usage is TRBJ2-5; 7 bases line up with TRBD1. The germline V gene encodes CDR1 SGDLS and CDR2 YYNGEE. J was trimmed by 4 bases and V by 0 bases; bases with no gene match: 9. CDR3 size: 16 residues.

This clone was counted between two and nine times. This chain links TRBV4-2 with TRBJ2-7, with 10 bases matching TRBD1. The V segment lost 3 bases and the J segment 2 bases; nucleotides outside the gene matches: 4. The CDR3 runs to 15 residues. In germline, CDR1 is LGHNA, CDR2 YNFKEQ. CDR3 in amino acids: CASSQAGTGAYEQYF. The CDR3 DNA follows: TGTGCCAGCAGCCAGGCCGGGACAGGGGCCTACGAGCAGTACTTC.

This chain uses TRBV7-9 with TRBJ2-7; perhaps TRBD2 as D (7 bases). The CDR3 contains 17 residues. Trimming stripped 8 bases from V and 0 bases from J, with 23 bases between. From germline, CDR1 is SEHNR and CDR2 FQNEAQ (reference sequence). The CDR3 reads CASSIEGGGRFSYEQYF. CDR3 in DNA: TGTGCCAGCTCTATAGAGGGGGGCGGGAGATTCTCCTACGAGCAGTACTTC.

This clone was seen more than once but under ten times. J is TRBJ2-7 and V is TRBV27, with TRBD2 matching over 10 bases. CDR3 length: 15 amino acids. Looked up from germline, CDR1 is MNHEY and CDR2 is SMNVEV (reference sequence). J lost 3 bases, V lost 6 bases, and 8 bases had no gene match. The CDR3 region is CASRGGLAGVYEQYF. CDR3 DNA: TGTGCCAGCAGAGGAGGCCTAGCGGGAGTCTACGAGCAGTACTTC.

This clone was seen just once. The rearrangement joins TRBV30 to TRBJ2-5; weak D call: TRBD2 (6 bases). The CDR3 consists of 19 residues. Trimming removed 0 bases from V and 7 bases from J, with 30 bases in between. CDR1 GTSNPN and CDR2 SVGIG come from the germline V gene (reference sequence). The CDR3 sequence: CAWSVLTRGPETPGGTQYF. The CDR3 nucleotides are TGTGCCTGGAGTGTACTCACGAGGGGCCCAGAGACCCCCGGGGGGACCCAGTACTTC.

V gene TRBV28 combines with J gene TRBJ2-3; 13 positions agree with TRBD2. Trimming took 6 bases from V and 7 from J; bases not matched to a gene: 7. Germline lookup yields CDR1 MDHEN and CDR2 SYDVKM. The CDR3 is 15 amino acids. This chain's CDR3 is CASSRTSGGLNTQYF. Written as DNA, the CDR3 is TGTGCCAGCAGCCGGACTAGCGGGGGACTGAATACGCAGTATTTT.

The chain carries TRBV5-6 and TRBJ2-2, with D possibly matching TRBD1 (6 bases). Per germline, CDR1 SGHDT and CDR2 YYEEEE. Trimming took 3 bases from V and 5 from J, leaving 11 bases between them. The CDR3 has 14 residues. The CDR3 loop is CASSSQQGTGELFF. The CDR3 nucleotides read TGTGCCAGCAGCTCACAACAGGGAACCGGGGAGCTGTTTTTT.

This clone showed up just a few times. The chain combines TRBV2 with TRBJ1-1; D uncertain. This CDR3 comprises 14 residues. CDR1 and CDR2 (germline): SNHLY, FYNNEI. The germline V and J ends were trimmed by 6 bases and 0 bases, with 11 bases remaining between them. CDR3 region: CASSAQYMNTEAFF. The CDR3 DNA sequence: TGTGCCAGCAGCGCACAGTACATGAACACTGAAGCTTTCTTT.

The rearrangement uses TRBV5-1 and TRBJ1-4; D remains ambiguous. This CDR3 comprises 15 residues. CDR1 is SGHRS, CDR2 YFSETQ, per germline. Trimming left V 4 bases short and J 9 bases short, with 19 bases between. The CDR3 protein is CASSLALGARQKLFF. DNA of the CDR3: TGCGCCAGCAGCCTGGCTTTGGGAGCGCGGCAAAAACTGTTTTTT.

The chain joins TRBV2 to TRBJ1-2; the D gene is possibly TRBD1 (6 bases). The length of the CDR3 is 15 residues. The V gene's germline CDR1 is SNHLY and CDR2 FYNNEI. Trimming left V 6 bases short and J 6 bases short, with 20 bases between. Here the CDR3 DNA reads TGTGCCAGCAGAGAAAACAGGGTCCTCGGAGATGGCTACACCTTC. This codes for CASRENRVLGDGYTF.

The CDR3 region is CASSRGGGPTGELFF. The CDR3 DNA follows: TGCGCCAGCAGCAGAGGGGGAGGGCCCACCGGGGAGCTGTTTTTT. V gene TRBV5-1 combines with J gene TRBJ2-2; TRBD2 might be the D (7 bases). The CDR3 has 15 amino acids. V shed 4 bases and J shed 4 bases, with 14 bases lying between them. Germline CDR1 is SGHRS and CDR2 is YFSETQ.

V and J are TRBV19 and TRBJ1-6; 7 positions agree with TRBD1. The CDR3 consists of 16 residues. Germline CDR1 reads LNHDA; CDR2 reads SQIVND (reference sequence). Unmatched junction bases numbered 7, after V lost 4 bases and J lost 4 bases. This CDR3 is CASSTAGTAYNSPLHF. For the CDR3, the DNA is TGTGCCAGTAGTACCGCCGGGACAGCTTATAATTCACCCCTCCACTTT. Together with reference TRBV19 and TRBJ1-6, the CDR3 gives the full variable domain: DGGITQSPKYLFRKEGQNVTLSCEQNLNHDAMYWYRQDPGQGLRLIYYSQIVNDFQKGDIAEGYSVSREKKESFPLTVTSAQKNPTAFYLCASSTAGTAYNSPLHFGNGTRLTVT.

The genes are TRBV10-1 and TRBJ2-1, with 7 nucleotides matching TRBD2. Germline CDR1 and CDR2: WNHNN and SYGVQD (reference sequence). J was trimmed by 5 bases and V by 8 bases; bases with no gene match: 6. This CDR3 comprises 13 residues. As DNA, the CDR3 is TGCGCCAGCCTGGGGGGGGGTGACAATGAGCAGTTCTTC. It codes for CASLGGGDNEQFF.

The rearrangement joins TRBV19 to TRBJ2-2; 9 nucleotides line up with TRBD1. V lost 6 bases to trimming and J lost 5 bases; unmatched junction nucleotides: 7. The CDR3 covers 15 residues. CDR1 and CDR2 from the germline V gene are LNHDA and SQIVND (reference sequence). CDR3 bases: TGTGCCAGTAGCTCTGGGACAGGGAGAACCGGGGAGCTGTTTTTT. Amino acids: CASSSGTGRTGELFF.

This clone was found once. The chain has TRBV9 and TRBJ2-7; maybe TRBD2 (6 bases). The CDR3 length is 15 residues. The V and J ends lost 0 bases and 2 bases respectively, with 12 bases between them. Germline CDR1 and CDR2: SGDLS and YYNGEE. The CDR3 is CASSVAAGRTYEQYF. Here the CDR3 DNA reads TGTGCCAGCAGCGTAGCGGCGGGGCGAACCTACGAGCAGTACTTC.

This clone was recorded only once. The chain combines TRBV18 with TRBJ2-1; 14 bases align to TRBD2. The CDR3 runs to 16 residues. The V gene end was trimmed by 4 bases and the J gene end by 8 bases; junction bases not matched to a gene: 7. Looked up from germline, CDR1 is KGHSH and CDR2 is LQKENI. The CDR3 here is CASSRGTSGSTDEQFF. In DNA form, the CDR3 reads TGTGCCAGCTCACGAGGGACTAGCGGGAGTACGGATGAGCAGTTCTTC.

The V and J genes are TRBV6-5 and TRBJ2-1; 11 positions match TRBD2. The CDR3 consists of 16 residues. Unmatched junction bases numbered 7, after V lost 0 bases and J lost 9 bases. Per germline, CDR1 MNHEY and CDR2 SVGAGI. CDR3 nucleotides: TGTGCCAGCAGTTACTCGATGGCTAGCGGGAGGAGTGAGCAGTTCTTC. This encodes CASSYSMASGRSEQFF.

CDR3 sequence: CASSQDRGYPYEQYF. CDR3 nucleotides: TGTGCCAGCAGCCAAGACAGGGGGTATCCCTACGAGCAGTACTTC. V gene TRBV14 combines with J gene TRBJ2-7, with 7 bases fitting TRBD1. The V gene end was trimmed by 0 bases and the J gene end by 2 bases; junction bases not matched to a gene: 4. CDR1 SGHDN and CDR2 FVKESK come from the germline V gene. The CDR3 is 15 residues long. The full variable domain, rest sourced from reference TRBV14 and TRBJ2-7, is EAGVTQFPSHSVIEKGQTVTLRCDPISGHDNLYWYRRVMGKEIKFLLHFVKESKQDESGMPNNRFLAERTGGTYSTLKVQPAELEDSGVYFCASSQDRGYPYEQYFGPGTRLTVT.

The sample holds a few counts of this clone. This rearrangement joins TRBV2 to TRBJ2-7; the D gene is possibly TRBD1 (6 bases). This CDR3 has 14 amino acids. Trimming stripped 2 bases from V and 2 bases from J, with 10 bases between. Looked up from germline, CDR1 is SNHLY and CDR2 is FYNNEI. CDR3 in amino acids: CASSETGITYEQYF. The DNA for the CDR3 is TGTGCCAGCAGTGAAACAGGGATTACCTACGAGCAGTACTTC.

J is TRBJ2-7 and V is TRBV7-9; 11 bases map to TRBD1. Germline V lookup: CDR1 SEHNR, CDR2 FQNEAQ (reference sequence). This CDR3 contains 14 residues. Trimming cost V 3 bases and J 5 bases; bases outside gene matches: 3. The CDR3 loop reads CASSFGQGADEQYF. CDR3 bases: TGTGCCAGCAGCTTTGGACAGGGGGCAGACGAGCAGTACTTC. Together with reference TRBV7-9 and TRBJ2-7, the CDR3 gives the full variable domain: DTGVSQNPRHKITKRGQNVTFRCDPISEHNRLYWYRQTLGQGPEFLTYFQNEAQLEKSRLLSDRFSAERPKGSFSTLEIQRTEQGDSAMYLCASSFGQGADEQYFGPGTRLTVT.

This chain joins TRBV7-2 and TRBJ2-5; a possible D gene is TRBD2 (7 bases). Trimming took 4 bases from V and 0 from J, leaving 15 bases between them. The CDR3 runs 16 residues. Germline V lookup: CDR1 SGHTA, CDR2 FQGNSA. The CDR3 sequence is CASSSPRGGHQETQYF. The CDR3 region has the DNA TGTGCCAGCAGCTCCCCGAGGGGGGGACACCAAGAGACCCAGTACTTC.